A selection of T cell receptor beta chains follows, all from one sample in a study of Graves' ophthalmopathy and Graves' hyperthyroidism. Each CDR3 protein is one row after TCRdb ran MiXCR on the multiplex PCR reads. In the table there are over a million distinct CDR3 sequences, approximately 35% of which are singletons. The sample was peripheral blood or thyroid tissue (not recorded which). Receptors were obtained from an adult man with Graves' hyperthyroidism. CDR3s include the opening cysteine and the closing phenylalanine or tryptophan. Each record gives: D gene, J gene, V gene, clone size, CDR3 DNA, CDR3 protein. D genes are given only for firm matches. Clone sizes are given selectively: once, few, many, or a class where the clone is expanded.

D gene: TRBD2; J gene: TRBJ2-2; V gene: TRBV15; clone size: many; CDR3 DNA: TGTGCCACCAGCAGAGATTTAGCGGGGGTTGATTCCACCGGGGAGCTGTTTTTT; CDR3 protein: CATSRDLAGVDSTGELFF
D gene: TRBD1; J gene: TRBJ1-6; V gene: TRBV5-1; clone size: .; CDR3 DNA: TGCGCCAGCAGCTTGGTCGGGCAGGGGGATTCACCCCTCCACTTT; CDR3 protein: CASSLVGQGDSPLHF
D gene: .; J gene: TRBJ1-6; V gene: TRBV9; clone size: many; CDR3 DNA: TGTGCCAGCAGCCAGGCCGGAGGGGCATATAATTCACCCCTCCACTTT; CDR3 protein: CASSQAGGAYNSPLHF
D gene: .; J gene: TRBJ2-6; V gene: TRBV28; clone size: few; CDR3 DNA: TGTGCCAGCTGCCTACTTTTAGGGACAGGGGCCAACGTCCTGACTTTC; CDR3 protein: CASCLLLGTGANVLTF
D gene: TRBD1; J gene: TRBJ1-6; V gene: TRBV20-1; clone size: many; CDR3 DNA: TGCAGTGCTAGGGGACAGGGTGGTTCACCCCTCCACTTT; CDR3 protein: CSARGQGGSPLHF
D gene: .; J gene: TRBJ2-2; V gene: TRBV20-1; clone size: few; CDR3 DNA: TGCAGTGCTAGAAGGGACTTCAGTCCCGGGGAGCTGTTTTTT; CDR3 protein: CSARRDFSPGELFF
D gene: .; J gene: TRBJ2-7; V gene: TRBV7-2; clone size: many; CDR3 DNA: TGTGCCAGCAGCTTAGGGGGGATCGGAAGCTCCTACGAGCAGTACTTC; CDR3 protein: CASSLGGIGSSYEQYF
D gene: .; J gene: TRBJ2-2; V gene: TRBV3-1; clone size: .; CDR3 DNA: TGTGCCAGCAGGACGGACAGCCTGAACACCGGGGAGCTGTTTTTT; CDR3 protein: CASRTDSLNTGELFF
D gene: .; J gene: TRBJ1-2; V gene: TRBV2; clone size: .; CDR3 DNA: TGTGCCAGCAGTTTGGCGGGCCGGATCTCTGGTGGCTACACCTTC; CDR3 protein: CASSLAGRISGGYTF
D gene: TRBD1; J gene: TRBJ1-5; V gene: TRBV7-8; clone size: many; CDR3 DNA: TGTGCCAGCAGCTTAGGAGGGGGCGGCAATCAGCCCCAGCATTTT; CDR3 protein: CASSLGGGGNQPQHF
D gene: .; J gene: TRBJ2-5; V gene: TRBV2; clone size: many; CDR3 DNA: TGTGCCAGCGCGGTAGAGACCCAGTACTTC; CDR3 protein: CASAVETQYF
D gene: .; J gene: TRBJ2-7; V gene: TRBV11-3; clone size: few; CDR3 DNA: TGTGCCAGCAGCTTGGCCCTCCACCCCTCCTACGAGCAGTACTTC; CDR3 protein: CASSLALHPSYEQYF
D gene: .; J gene: TRBJ2-7; V gene: TRBV2; clone size: .; CDR3 DNA: TGTGCCAGCAGCCCTCCCAACGAGCAGTACTTC; CDR3 protein: CASSPPNEQYF
D gene: TRBD1; J gene: TRBJ1-2; V gene: TRBV20-1; clone size: many; CDR3 DNA: TGCAGTGCTTCAAGGACAGGGGGCGCCGATGGCTACACCTTC; CDR3 protein: CSASRTGGADGYTF
D gene: .; J gene: TRBJ2-2; V gene: TRBV12-3/TRBV12-4; clone size: once; CDR3 DNA: TGTGCCAGCAGTTCCATCCTAGATGCCTCAACCGCGAACACCGGGGAGCTGTTTTTT; CDR3 protein: CASSSILDASTANTGELFF
D gene: .; J gene: TRBJ2-7; V gene: TRBV6-6; clone size: many; CDR3 DNA: TGTGCCAGCAGTTCGCCCCAGAAAATGGGCGAGCAGTACTTC; CDR3 protein: CASSSPQKMGEQYF
D gene: .; J gene: TRBJ2-5; V gene: TRBV10-3; clone size: few; CDR3 DNA: TGTGCCAGCAGGACCTCTAATCCGGAGACCCAGTACTTC; CDR3 protein: CASRTSNPETQYF
D gene: TRBD1; J gene: TRBJ2-7; V gene: TRBV5-1; clone size: many; CDR3 DNA: TGCGCCAGCAGCCTTGGTCGCGGACAGGCGAGCTCCTACGAGCAGTACTTC; CDR3 protein: CASSLGRGQASSYEQYF
D gene: .; J gene: TRBJ2-2; V gene: TRBV7-2; clone size: few; CDR3 DNA: TGTGCCAGCAGTCCCCGAAGAGCCGACACCGGGGAGCTGTTTTTT; CDR3 protein: CASSPRRADTGELFF
D gene: .; J gene: TRBJ1-4; V gene: TRBV28; clone size: many; CDR3 DNA: TGTGCCAGTGAAAAACTGTTTTTT; CDR3 protein: CASEKLFF
D gene: .; J gene: TRBJ2-7; V gene: TRBV10-3; clone size: few; CDR3 DNA: TGTGCCAGCAGTGAACCGGGGGCGGACGAGCAGTACTTC; CDR3 protein: CASSEPGADEQYF
D gene: TRBD1; J gene: TRBJ2-7; V gene: TRBV5-1; clone size: .; CDR3 DNA: TGCGCCAGCACCGCCCTACCTAGGGACAGCACCTACGAGCAGTACTTC; CDR3 protein: CASTALPRDSTYEQYF
D gene: .; J gene: TRBJ2-3; V gene: TRBV29-1; clone size: few; CDR3 DNA: TGCAGCGTTGCGTCCGGGAGCACAGATACGCAGTATTTT; CDR3 protein: CSVASGSTDTQYF
D gene: TRBD2; J gene: TRBJ2-7; V gene: TRBV5-6; clone size: .; CDR3 DNA: TGTGCCAGCAGCTTACCGGGACTATCCGCCTACGAGCAGTACTTC; CDR3 protein: CASSLPGLSAYEQYF
D gene: .; J gene: TRBJ1-1; V gene: TRBV29-1; clone size: few; CDR3 DNA: TGCAGCGGGGGGGGTATCGGCACTGAAGCTTTCTTT; CDR3 protein: CSGGGIGTEAFF
D gene: .; J gene: TRBJ2-5; V gene: TRBV10-3; clone size: many; CDR3 DNA: TGTGCCATCAGTGAGGGACAGACCGCGGAGACCCAGTACTTC; CDR3 protein: CAISEGQTAETQYF
D gene: .; J gene: TRBJ1-6; V gene: TRBV7-8; clone size: many; CDR3 DNA: TGTGCCAGCAGATCCGGGCCCGAGCCACAGTCACCCCTCCACTTT; CDR3 protein: CASRSGPEPQSPLHF
D gene: .; J gene: TRBJ2-2; V gene: TRBV7-8; clone size: .; CDR3 DNA: TGTGCCAGCAGCTTAGATGGCAGGGGTTACGGGGAGCTGTTTTTT; CDR3 protein: CASSLDGRGYGELFF
D gene: .; J gene: TRBJ1-2; V gene: TRBV12-5; clone size: few; CDR3 DNA: TGTGCTAGTGGTCGCACCGACCCCAACTATGGCTACACCTTC; CDR3 protein: CASGRTDPNYGYTF
D gene: .; J gene: TRBJ2-7; V gene: TRBV12-3/TRBV12-4; clone size: few; CDR3 DNA: TGTGCCAGCAGTTTAACCGGAGAAGCGGCCTCCTACGAGCAGTACTTC; CDR3 protein: CASSLTGEAASYEQYF
D gene: .; J gene: TRBJ2-6; V gene: TRBV10-3; clone size: .; CDR3 DNA: TGTGCCATCAGACAGTTTGGGACTGCCAACGTCCTGACTTTC; CDR3 protein: CAIRQFGTANVLTF
D gene: .; J gene: TRBJ2-2; V gene: TRBV10-3; clone size: many; CDR3 DNA: TGTGCCATCAGCACGGGACAGAACACCGGGGAGCTGTTTTTT; CDR3 protein: CAISTGQNTGELFF
D gene: .; J gene: TRBJ1-2; V gene: TRBV5-8; clone size: .; CDR3 DNA: TGTGCCGCGACTGGGACGGTTTGGGGCTATGGCTACACCTTC; CDR3 protein: CAATGTVWGYGYTF
D gene: .; J gene: TRBJ1-1; V gene: TRBV19; clone size: many; CDR3 DNA: TGTGCCAGTAGGCTGATGGGCTCGAACACTGAAGCTTTCTTT; CDR3 protein: CASRLMGSNTEAFF
D gene: .; J gene: TRBJ2-7; V gene: TRBV7-9; clone size: .; CDR3 DNA: TGTGCCATCAGAGGGGAGTTTAGGGCTTCCGAGCAGTACTTC; CDR3 protein: CAIRGEFRASEQYF
D gene: .; J gene: TRBJ1-1; V gene: TRBV9; clone size: .; CDR3 DNA: TGTGCCAGCAGCGTAGACACCATGAACACTGAAGCTTTCTTT; CDR3 protein: CASSVDTMNTEAFF
D gene: .; J gene: TRBJ1-2; V gene: TRBV15; clone size: .; CDR3 DNA: TGTGCCACCAGCAGCAGGTCAAATTGGGACTGTGACTTC; CDR3 protein: CATSSRSNWDCDF
D gene: TRBD1; J gene: TRBJ1-4; V gene: TRBV5-5; clone size: many; CDR3 DNA: TGTGCCAGCAGCGTCGGGACAGGGAGTGAAAAACTGTTTTTT; CDR3 protein: CASSVGTGSEKLFF
D gene: TRBD1; J gene: TRBJ1-2; V gene: TRBV2; clone size: few; CDR3 DNA: TGTGCCAGCAGGGACAGGGGAGAAGAAAACTATGGCTACACCTTC; CDR3 protein: CASRDRGEENYGYTF
D gene: .; J gene: TRBJ1-3; V gene: TRBV30; clone size: few; CDR3 DNA: TGTGCCTGGAATATAGTAAGCTCTGGAAACACCATATATTTT; CDR3 protein: CAWNIVSSGNTIYF
D gene: .; J gene: TRBJ2-6; V gene: TRBV7-9; clone size: many; CDR3 DNA: TGTGCCAGCAGCCCACCCGGGTCTGGGGCTGGGGCCAACGTCCTGACTTTC; CDR3 protein: CASSPPGSGAGANVLTF
D gene: TRBD2; J gene: TRBJ2-2; V gene: TRBV9; clone size: many; CDR3 DNA: TGTGCCAGCGGGACTAGGAACACCGGGGAGCTGTTTTTT; CDR3 protein: CASGTRNTGELFF
D gene: .; J gene: TRBJ1-3; V gene: TRBV9; clone size: many; CDR3 DNA: TGTGCCAGCAGCGTAGTCGACATTCCTGGAAACACCATATATTTT; CDR3 protein: CASSVVDIPGNTIYF
D gene: .; J gene: TRBJ1-5; V gene: TRBV19; clone size: many; CDR3 DNA: TGTGCCAGTGCGGATCCGGGGAATCAGCCCCAGCATTTT; CDR3 protein: CASADPGNQPQHF
D gene: .; J gene: TRBJ1-5; V gene: TRBV6-5; clone size: many; CDR3 DNA: TGTGCCAGCAGCTTACGATGGGATAGCAATCAGCCCCAGCATTTT; CDR3 protein: CASSLRWDSNQPQHF
D gene: .; J gene: TRBJ2-7; V gene: TRBV4-1; clone size: many; CDR3 DNA: TGCGCCAGCAGCCAAGACAGCAGCGATCTCTCCTACGAGCAGTACTTC; CDR3 protein: CASSQDSSDLSYEQYF
D gene: TRBD1; J gene: TRBJ2-2; V gene: TRBV7-9; clone size: .; CDR3 DNA: TGTGCCAGCAGCCCCCCGGGACAGGGGACCGGGGAGCTGTTTTTT; CDR3 protein: CASSPPGQGTGELFF
D gene: TRBD2; J gene: TRBJ2-5; V gene: TRBV29-1; clone size: .; CDR3 DNA: TGCAGCGGGGCGCGGGGAATAGCGGGGGGATTTGAGACCCAGTACTTC; CDR3 protein: CSGARGIAGGFETQYF